This T cell receptor beta chain was captured by sequencing in a study of early T cells in non-severe SARS-CoV-2 infection. As part of library construction, unique molecular identifiers were attached to individual cDNA molecules. Using its own MiXCR run on the 5' RACE reads, TCRdb lists one record per CDR3 protein. The table has over 100,000 distinct CDR3 sequences, about an eighth seen once; the top ten hold less than 8%. The sample consisted of whole blood. This sequence was found in an adult who was a healthcare worker with PCR-confirmed SARS-CoV-2 infection or an uninfected control (not recorded which).

Here the CDR3 DNA reads TGTGCCAGCAGCGCTCGACTAGTGGCCTACGAGCAGTACTTC. It is translated as CASSARLVAYEQYF. The V and J genes are TRBV7-2 and TRBJ2-7; maybe TRBD2 (6 bases). Between the trimmed V and J ends, which lost 5 bases and 2 bases, there was a span of 13 bases. Germline CDR1 SGHTA, CDR2 FQGNSA. The CDR3 is 14 amino acids.